The 32 T cell receptor beta chains reported below all come from one sample, sequenced in a study of metastatic and nonmetastatic thyroid tumors. From the PCR reads, TCRdb re-called clones with MiXCR. The profile shows fewer than 45,000 clones, roughly 14% of them singletons. Thyroid surgery had not been preceded by any treatment in any patient. Specimen: blood. All receptors derive from a female donor with papillary thyroid cancer or a benign thyroid nodule (not recorded which). Some clones in this sample may be carry-over from other donors' samples.

The table lists this clone with a few counts. V and J are TRBV28 and TRBJ1-5; possibly TRBD1 for D (5 bases). V lost 3 bases, J lost 11 bases, and 14 bases lay in between. From germline, CDR1 is MDHEN and CDR2 SYDVKM. CDR3 size: 13 residues. The CDR3, as DNA: TGTGCCAGCAGTTTGGCTGGGTGGGGGGCCCAGCATTTT. Protein: CASSLAGWGAQHF.

This clone came up many times. This sequence joins TRBV10-1 and TRBJ2-1; 9 bases are a match to TRBD2. J was trimmed by 5 bases and V by 8 bases; bases with no gene match: 7. This CDR3 contains 14 residues. Germline V lookup: CDR1 WNHNN, CDR2 SYGVQD (reference sequence). The CDR3 loop is CASSKVAGDNEQFF. The CDR3 region has the DNA TGCGCCAGCTCGAAGGTAGCGGGAGACAATGAGCAGTTCTTC.

This clone has at least ten counts. V gene TRBV9 combines with J gene TRBJ2-6; D gene ambiguous. Deletions cut 6 bases from V and 1 base from J, with 11 bases between. This CDR3 spans 15 amino acids. Germline V gene sequence: CDR1 SGDLS, CDR2 YYNGEE. CDR3 DNA sequence: TGTGCCAGCAACCAATTGGATTCTGGGGCCAACGTCCTGACTTTC. It is translated as CASNQLDSGANVLTF. Full variable domain (outside the CDR3, taken from reference TRBV9 and TRBJ2-6): DSGVTQTPKHLITATGQRVTLRCSPRSGDLSVYWYQQSLDQGLQFLIQYYNGEERAKGNILERFSAQQFPDLHSELNLSSLELGDSALYFCASNQLDSGANVLTFGAGSRLTVL.

This clone is medium-sized within its sample. The chain combines TRBV28 with TRBJ2-2; D not certain. CDR1 and CDR2 from the germline V gene are MDHEN and SYDVKM. This CDR3 is built from 11 residues. Trimming took 2 bases from V and 10 from J, leaving 5 bases between them. CDR3 bases: TGTGCCAGCAGTTTAGTGGAGGAGCTGTTTTTT. This codes for CASSLVEELFF.

This chain joins TRBV11-2 and TRBJ1-1, with a tentative D call TRBD1 (5 bases). Germline CDR1 is SGHAT and CDR2 is FQNNGV. This CDR3 region has 17 residues. V dropped 1 base and J dropped 2 bases, with 17 bases sitting between them. The CDR3 is CASSLGLSRTTNTEAFF. The CDR3 nucleotides read TGTGCCAGCAGCTTAGGTCTGTCCCGGACAACTAACACTGAAGCTTTCTTT.

Comments on this clone: Within the sample, other DNA sequences also encode this same CDR3. The rearrangement uses TRBV20-1 and TRBJ1-2; tentative D call: TRBD1 (5 bases). This CDR3 is 13 amino acids long. Trimming stripped 2 bases from V and 6 bases from J, with 13 bases between. Per germline, CDR1 DFQATT and CDR2 SNEGSKA (reference sequence). The CDR3, as DNA: TGCAGTGCTAGACAGGGTGCTCTTGATGGCTACACCTTC. Translated, it gives CSARQGALDGYTF.

The rearrangement links TRBV20-1 to TRBJ1-6, with 7 bases lining up with TRBD1. The CDR3 loop spans 14 amino acids. V shed 2 bases, J shed 5 bases, and the junction held 3 bases outside the gene matches. Per germline, CDR1 DFQATT and CDR2 SNEGSKA (reference sequence). The CDR3 DNA sequence: TGCAGTGCTAGACCGGGACAGCATAATTCACCCCTCCACTTT. It encodes CSARPGQHNSPLHF.

The table lists this clone with many counts. V is TRBV6-6 and J is TRBJ2-1; D call uncertain. Germline V CDR1 and CDR2: MNHNY, SVGAGI (reference sequence). CDR3 length equals 13 residues. V dropped 2 bases and J dropped 4 bases, with 6 bases sitting between them. CDR3 protein: CASSYQEYNEQFF. DNA for the CDR3: TGTGCCAGCAGTTACCAGGAATACAATGAGCAGTTCTTC.

This clone was detected ten times or more. This sequence joins TRBV29-1 and TRBJ2-2, with D uncertain. CDR3 size: 14 residues. Trimming stripped 6 bases from V and 1 base from J, with 12 bases between. Germline V gene data show CDR1 as SQVTM and CDR2 as ANQGSEA. As DNA, the CDR3 is TGCAGCGTGCTTGGGTCCGGGAACACCGGGGAGCTGTTTTTT. It codes for CSVLGSGNTGELFF.

This clone has at least ten counts. This sequence joins TRBV5-1 and TRBJ2-5, with 11 bases aligning to TRBD1. This CDR3 contains 16 residues. V lost 2 bases and J lost 2; bases outside the gene matches: 5. CDR1 and CDR2 (germline): SGHRS, YFSETQ. The CDR3 here is CASSLGQGAKQETQYF. DNA of the CDR3: TGCGCCAGCAGCTTAGGACAGGGGGCGAAGCAAGAGACCCAGTACTTC.

This clone was seen many times. This chain joins TRBV7-9 and TRBJ2-5; no clear D gene. This CDR3 comprises 13 residues. V was trimmed by 1 base and J by 5 bases, leaving 8 bases between them. Per the germline V gene, CDR1 is SEHNR and CDR2 is FQNEAQ (reference sequence). CDR3 protein: CASSLEIRETQYF. The CDR3 DNA reads TGTGCCAGCAGCTTAGAAATTCGGGAGACCCAGTACTTC.

This clone was recorded many times. The junction shows a germline mismatch at one end, possibly a read error. This chain uses TRBV6-4 with TRBJ2-5; D perhaps matches TRBD1 (5 bases). The CDR3 spans 11 residues. Looked up from germline, CDR1 is MRHNA and CDR2 is SNTAGT. The CDR3 region is CASSDGVRVWF. The CDR3 DNA reads as TGTGCCAGCAGTGACGGGGTCAGGGTTTGGTTC.

The rearrangement links TRBV30 to TRBJ2-1, with TRBD1 matching over 7 bases. Looked up from germline, CDR1 is GTSNPN and CDR2 is SVGIG (reference sequence). V was clipped by 1 base and J by 3 bases; unmatched bases: 6. The CDR3 consists of 15 residues. CDR3 nucleotide sequence: TGTGCCTGGAGTGACAGGGGTCCCAACTACAATGAGCAGTTCTTC. Its translation: CAWSDRGPNYNEQFF.

This clone was counted many times. V usage is TRBV2 and J usage is TRBJ1-2, with TRBD1 identical over 8 bases. Germline CDR1 is SNHLY and CDR2 is FYNNEI. The CDR3 spans 19 residues. J gave up 2 bases and V 8 bases, and 22 bases lay outside the gene matches. CDR3 in DNA: TGTGCCAGCCTACCTCCTGTATCCCGAGCGGACAGGGTAAACTATGGCTACACCTTC. Encoded protein: CASLPPVSRADRVNYGYTF.

This clone was picked up many times. The V and J genes are TRBV11-2 and TRBJ2-1; 7 bases are a match to TRBD1. Losses at the gene ends were 5 bases for V and 8 bases for J; bases not matched to a gene: 15. The CDR3 totals 16 residues. Germline CDR1 reads SGHAT; CDR2 reads FQNNGV. DNA of the CDR3: TGTGCCAGCAGCCGTACCGAGGGACAGAGAAGATATGAGCAGTTCTTC. It codes for CASSRTEGQRRYEQFF.

The sample holds a few counts of this clone. The chain carries TRBV10-3 and TRBJ2-3; a weak D match, TRBD1 (5 bases). The CDR3 covers 17 residues. Trimming removed 2 bases from V and 8 bases from J, with 23 bases in between. Germline CDR1 reads ENHRY; CDR2 reads SYGVKD. CDR3 coding DNA: TGTGCCATCAGTGAGGCAACGACAGCTCGGTTTATGGTTACGCAGTATTTT. Protein sequence: CAISEATTARFMVTQYF.

The sample holds many counts of this clone. The CDR3: CAWSNGASGKLFF. In DNA form, the CDR3 reads TGTGCCTGGAGTAACGGGGCCTCGGGAAAACTGTTTTTT. This chain joins TRBV30 and TRBJ1-4; TRBD1 is a possible D gene (5 bases). With 2 bases removed from V and 10 bases from J, the gap between germline ends came to 14 bases. The CDR3 loop spans 13 amino acids. Germline-derived CDR1 and CDR2 are GTSNPN and SVGIG (reference sequence).

This clone was found many times. The gene calls are TRBV30 and TRBJ2-7, with 14 nucleotides matching TRBD2. Germline CDR1 is GTSNPN and CDR2 is SVGIG (reference sequence). CDR3 length: 15 amino acids. Losses at the gene ends were 1 base for V and 5 bases for J; bases not matched to a gene: 4. The CDR3 coding sequence is TGTGCCTGGAGTGGACTAGCGGGAGGGGGCAACGAGCAGTACTTC. Its translation: CAWSGLAGGGNEQYF.

This clone came up many times. This chain connects TRBV5-1 to TRBJ1-1, with TRBD1 matching 8 bases. Losses at the gene ends were 0 bases for V and 7 bases for J; bases not matched to a gene: 2. The CDR3 has 13 residues. The V gene's germline CDR1 is SGHRS and CDR2 YFSETQ. The CDR3 reads CASSLGQGYEAFF. CDR3 DNA: TGCGCCAGCAGCTTGGGACAGGGGTATGAAGCTTTCTTT.

By share, this clone ranks as medium-sized. V gene TRBV12-3 or TRBV12-4 combines with J gene TRBJ2-2; D unresolved. The CDR3 spans 12 residues. Trimming removed 7 bases from V and 1 base from J, with 4 bases in between. This CDR3 reads CASNENTGELFF. The CDR3 nucleotides read TGTGCCAGCAATGAGAACACCGGGGAGCTGTTTTTT.

This clone has ten or more counts. This rearrangement joins TRBV3-1 to TRBJ2-5; D might be TRBD2 (6 bases). V was trimmed by 2 bases and J by 4 bases, leaving 8 bases between them. The CDR3 spans 13 residues. The germline gives CDR1 LGHDT, CDR2 YNNKEL (reference sequence). CDR3 DNA: TGTGCCAGCAGCCAACCGGGACTAGAGACCCAGTACTTC. It yields the protein CASSQPGLETQYF.

The sample holds many counts of this clone. This chain connects TRBV30 to TRBJ1-3; D unresolved. The CDR3 contains 14 residues. The germline V gene encodes CDR1 GTSNPN and CDR2 SVGIG (reference sequence). V lost 7 bases and J lost 0, with 13 bases in between. Here the CDR3 DNA reads TGTGCCTTCGCCCCGGGGAACTCTGGAAACACCATATATTTT. The encoded protein is CAFAPGNSGNTIYF.

This clone was counted only a few times. This chain connects TRBV6-1 to TRBJ2-7, with a possible D match to TRBD1 (6 bases). This CDR3 comprises 13 residues. V lost 10 bases and J 0 bases, leaving 13 bases between the germline ends. The V gene's germline CDR1 is MNHNS and CDR2 SASEGT. The CDR3: CAIDPGHSYEQYF. CDR3 sequence (DNA): TGTGCCATAGACCCGGGACACTCCTACGAGCAGTACTTC.

This clone was recorded at least ten times. The J gene is TRBJ2-7, the V gene TRBV10-3; the D is unclear. The length of the CDR3 is 13 residues. Per the germline V gene, CDR1 is ENHRY and CDR2 is SYGVKD. Trimming pared 6 bases from V and 5 bases from J, leaving 14 bases between. This CDR3 reads CAIRPPLIHEQYF. CDR3 in DNA: TGTGCCATCAGACCCCCTTTAATACACGAGCAGTACTTC.

This clone was seen many times. The chain couples TRBV27 to TRBJ2-4; either TRBD1 or TRBD2 may fit D (5 bases each). The germline CDR1 and CDR2 sequences are MNHEY and SMNVEV (reference sequence). CDR3 size: 18 residues. V lost 6 bases, J lost 0 bases, and 21 bases lay in between. The CDR3 region is CASRGVLDRTIAKNIQYF. The CDR3 nucleotides are TGTGCCAGCAGGGGGGTCCTAGACAGAACTATAGCCAAAAACATTCAGTACTTC.

This clone appeared a few times. The chain joins TRBV6-5 to TRBJ1-2; possible D gene TRBD1, 6 bases. The CDR3 extends over 15 amino acids. V was trimmed by 4 bases and J by 2 bases, leaving 14 bases between them. CDR1 is MNHEY, CDR2 SVGAGI, per germline. The chain's CDR3 is CASSCGTWMNYGYTF. The CDR3 DNA is TGTGCCAGCAGTTGCGGGACATGGATGAACTATGGCTACACCTTC.

This clone was seen ten or more times. The V call is TRBV11-2, the J call TRBJ2-3; D call uncertain. This CDR3 contains 13 residues. Germline assignment: CDR1 SGHAT and CDR2 FQNNGV. Trimming stripped 0 bases from V and 1 base from J, with 2 bases between. The CDR3 protein is CASSLDRTDTQYF. CDR3 nucleotides: TGTGCCAGCAGCTTAGACCGCACAGATACGCAGTATTTT.

This clone was recorded many times. The rearrangement links TRBV7-2 to TRBJ1-2, with D unresolved. Germline CDR1 is SGHTA and CDR2 is FQGNSA. The CDR3 contains 13 residues. V gave up 4 bases and J gave up 7 bases, with 13 bases separating them. CDR3 nucleotide sequence: TGTGCCAGCAGCTCGGGGTCGGGCGGTGGCTACACCTTC. Translated: CASSSGSGGGYTF.

Note on this clone: Mismatch with germline at one junction end may stem from a read error. The chain has TRBV5-1 and TRBJ2-3; 7 bases are shared with TRBD2. Germline values: CDR1 SGHRS, CDR2 YFSETQ. The CDR3 has 15 amino acids. The CDR3 sequence: CSSSLAPGAGDSQYF. The CDR3 bases are TGCTCCAGCAGCTTGGCCCCGGGTGCGGGAGATTCGCAGTATTTT.

This clone appeared many times. V usage is TRBV28 and J usage is TRBJ1-2; 8 nucleotides line up with TRBD1. J lost 0 bases, V lost 8 bases, and 5 bases had no gene match. The germline CDR1 and CDR2 sequences are MDHEN and SYDVKM. This CDR3 spans 14 amino acids. CDR3 protein: CASVTGGANYGYTF. The CDR3 DNA is TGTGCCAGCGTTACAGGGGGAGCTAACTATGGCTACACCTTC.

The chain recombines TRBV19 with TRBJ2-2, with a weak D call TRBD2 (6 bases). CDR1 and CDR2 from the germline V gene are LNHDA and SQIVND (reference sequence). CDR3 size: 12 residues. The CDR3 nucleotides are TGTGTCTCCGGGAGATTAACCGGGGAGCTGTTTTTT. This translates into CVSGRLTGELFF. The full variable domain, completed using reference TRBV19 and TRBJ2-2, is DGGITQSPKYLFRKEGQNVTLSCEQNLNHDAMYWYRQDPGQGLRLIYYSQIVNDFQKGDIAEGYSVSREKKESFPLTVTSAQKNPTAFYLCVSGRLTGELFFGEGSRLTVL.

The sample holds many counts of this clone. V gene TRBV2 combines with J gene TRBJ2-3; TRBD2 matches 12 bases. This CDR3 has 14 amino acids. The ends lost 8 bases at V and 6 bases at J; junction bases unmatched: 6. Looked up from germline, CDR1 is SNHLY and CDR2 is FYNNEI. CDR3 bases: TGTGCCAGCGCCCAGACTAGCGGGAGTGATACGCAGTATTTT. Its translation is CASAQTSGSDTQYF.